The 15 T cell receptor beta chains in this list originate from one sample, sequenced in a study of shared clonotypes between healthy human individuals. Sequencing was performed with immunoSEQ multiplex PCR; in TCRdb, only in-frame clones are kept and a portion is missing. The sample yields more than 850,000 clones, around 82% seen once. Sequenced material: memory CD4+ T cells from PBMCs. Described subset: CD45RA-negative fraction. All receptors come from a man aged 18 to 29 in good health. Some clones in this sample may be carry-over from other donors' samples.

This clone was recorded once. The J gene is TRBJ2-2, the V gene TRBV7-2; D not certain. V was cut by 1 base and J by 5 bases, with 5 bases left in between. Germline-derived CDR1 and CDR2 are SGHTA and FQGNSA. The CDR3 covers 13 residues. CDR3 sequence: CASSLVETGELFF. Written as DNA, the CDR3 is TGTGCCAGCAGCTTAGTTGAAACCGGGGAGCTGTTTTTT. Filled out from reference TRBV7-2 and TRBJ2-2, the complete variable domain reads GAGVSQSPSNKVTEKGKDVELRCDPISGHTALYWYRQSLGQGLEFLIYFQGNSAPDKSGLPSDRFSAERTGGSVSTLTIQRTQQEDSAVYLCASSLVETGELFFGEGSRLTVL.

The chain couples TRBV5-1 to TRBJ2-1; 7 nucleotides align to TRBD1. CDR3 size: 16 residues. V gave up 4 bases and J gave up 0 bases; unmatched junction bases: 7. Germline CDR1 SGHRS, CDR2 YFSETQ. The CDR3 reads CASSADRASSYNEQFF. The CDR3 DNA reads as TGCGCCAGCAGCGCCGACAGGGCTAGCTCCTACAATGAGCAGTTCTTC.

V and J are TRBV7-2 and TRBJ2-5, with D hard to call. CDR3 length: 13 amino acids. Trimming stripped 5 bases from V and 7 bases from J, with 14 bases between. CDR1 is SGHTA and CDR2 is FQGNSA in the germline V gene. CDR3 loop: CASSPGTAGTQYF. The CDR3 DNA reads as TGTGCCAGCAGCCCCGGCACGGCTGGGACCCAGTACTTC.

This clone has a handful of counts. The chain's CDR3 is CASRGGGSNQPQHF. CDR3 bases: TGTGCCAGTAGAGGAGGGGGTAGTAATCAGCCCCAGCATTTT. J is TRBJ1-5 and V is TRBV28; maybe TRBD1 (6 bases). Germline CDR1 MDHEN, CDR2 SYDVKM. This CDR3 is built from 14 residues. V was pared by 9 bases and J by 4 bases, with 16 bases between.

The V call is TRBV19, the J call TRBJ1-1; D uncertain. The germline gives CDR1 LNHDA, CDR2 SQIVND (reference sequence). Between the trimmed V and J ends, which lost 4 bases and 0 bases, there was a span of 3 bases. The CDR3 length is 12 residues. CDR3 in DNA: TGTGCCAGTAGTAACCTGAACACTGAAGCTTTCTTT. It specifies CASSNLNTEAFF.

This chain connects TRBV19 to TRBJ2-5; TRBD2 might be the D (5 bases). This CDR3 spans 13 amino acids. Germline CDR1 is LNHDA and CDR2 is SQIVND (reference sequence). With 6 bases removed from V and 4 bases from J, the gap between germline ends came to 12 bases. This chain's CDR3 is CASRERSGETQYF. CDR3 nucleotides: TGTGCCAGTAGGGAGCGGTCAGGAGAGACCCAGTACTTC.

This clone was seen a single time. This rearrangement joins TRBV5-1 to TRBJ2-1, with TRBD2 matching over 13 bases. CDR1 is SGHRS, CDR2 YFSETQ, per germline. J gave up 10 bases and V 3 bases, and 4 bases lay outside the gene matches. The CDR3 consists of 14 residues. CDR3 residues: CASSWTSGSDEQFF. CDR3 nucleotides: TGCGCCAGCAGCTGGACTAGCGGGAGTGACGAGCAGTTCTTC.

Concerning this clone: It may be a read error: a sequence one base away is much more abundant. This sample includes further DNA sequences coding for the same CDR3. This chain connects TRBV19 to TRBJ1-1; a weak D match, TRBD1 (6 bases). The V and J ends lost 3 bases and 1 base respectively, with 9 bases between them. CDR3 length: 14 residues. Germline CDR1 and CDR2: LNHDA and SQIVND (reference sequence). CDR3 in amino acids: CASSIGQKNTEAFF. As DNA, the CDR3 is TGTGCCAGTAGTATTGGACAGAAGAACACTGAAGCTTTCTTT. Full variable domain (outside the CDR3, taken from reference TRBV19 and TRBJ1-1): DGGITQSPKYLFRKEGQNVTLSCEQNLNHDAMYWYRQDPGQGLRLIYYSQIVNDFQKGDIAEGYSVSREKKESFPLTVTSAQKNPTAFYLCASSIGQKNTEAFFGQGTRLTVV.

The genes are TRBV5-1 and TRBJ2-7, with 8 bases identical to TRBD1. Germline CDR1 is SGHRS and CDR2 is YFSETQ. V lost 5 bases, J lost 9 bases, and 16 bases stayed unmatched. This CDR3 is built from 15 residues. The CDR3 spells CASSSQGESSLGQYF. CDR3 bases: TGCGCCAGCAGTTCACAGGGGGAATCGAGCTTAGGGCAGTACTTC.

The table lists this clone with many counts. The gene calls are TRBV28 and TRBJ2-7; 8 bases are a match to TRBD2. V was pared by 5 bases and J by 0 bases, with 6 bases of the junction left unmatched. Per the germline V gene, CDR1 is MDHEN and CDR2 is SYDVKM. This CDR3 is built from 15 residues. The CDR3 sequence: CASSPQLAGSYEQYF. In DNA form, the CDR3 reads TGTGCCAGCAGTCCCCAGCTAGCGGGCTCCTACGAGCAGTACTTC.

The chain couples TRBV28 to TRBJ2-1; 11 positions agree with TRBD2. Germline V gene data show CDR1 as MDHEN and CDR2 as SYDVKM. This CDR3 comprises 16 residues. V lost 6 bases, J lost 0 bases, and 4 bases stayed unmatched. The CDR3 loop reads CASRGTSGFSYNEQFF. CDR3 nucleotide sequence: TGTGCCAGCAGGGGGACTAGCGGATTCTCCTACAATGAGCAGTTCTTC.

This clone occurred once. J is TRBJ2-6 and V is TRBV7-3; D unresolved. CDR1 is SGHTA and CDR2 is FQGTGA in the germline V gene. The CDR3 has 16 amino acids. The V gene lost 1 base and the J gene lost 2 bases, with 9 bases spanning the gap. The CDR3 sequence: CASSLSLVAGANVLTF. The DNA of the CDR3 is TGTGCCAGCAGCTTAAGTCTCGTAGCTGGGGCCAACGTCCTGACTTTC.

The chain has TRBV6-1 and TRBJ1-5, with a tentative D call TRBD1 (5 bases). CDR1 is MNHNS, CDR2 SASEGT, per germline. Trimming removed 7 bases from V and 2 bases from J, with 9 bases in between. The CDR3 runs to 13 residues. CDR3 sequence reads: CASKGTGNQPQHF. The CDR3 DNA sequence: TGTGCCAGCAAGGGGACTGGCAATCAGCCCCAGCATTTT.

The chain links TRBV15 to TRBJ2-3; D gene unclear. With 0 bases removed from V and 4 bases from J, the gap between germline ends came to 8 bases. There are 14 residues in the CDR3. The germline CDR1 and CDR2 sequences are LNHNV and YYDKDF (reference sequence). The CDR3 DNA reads TGTGCCACCAGCAGAGAGGTTACGGCAGATACGCAGTATTTT. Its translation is CATSREVTADTQYF.

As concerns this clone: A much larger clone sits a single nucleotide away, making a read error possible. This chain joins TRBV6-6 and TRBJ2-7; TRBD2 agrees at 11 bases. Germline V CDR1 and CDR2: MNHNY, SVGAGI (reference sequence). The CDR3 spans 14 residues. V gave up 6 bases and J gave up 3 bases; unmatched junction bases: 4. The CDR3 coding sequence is TGTGCCAGCAGCCCCGGGACTAGCGGCTACGAGCAGTACTTC. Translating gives CASSPGTSGYEQYF.